This TCR beta chain stems from a study of vaccination and CD4 T cells after COVID-19. Treatment in this sample: approximately 9-day PBMC culture with coronavirus spike peptide pools or control peptides (ViraFEST assay). About this clonotype itself: The antigen is not known.

Cultured CD4+ T cells had their DNA profiled by the Oncomine TCR Beta short-read assay. Each CDR3 protein is one row after TCRdb ran MiXCR on the PCR reads. The sample has more than 8,000 distinct CDR3 sequences, approximately 30% seen once. CDR1 and CDR2 from the germline V gene are LNHDA and SQIVND (reference sequence). The CDR3 consists of 15 residues. The junction had 10 bases not matched to a gene; V was cut back by 5 bases and J by 5 bases. Sequences were derived from CD4+ T cells from blood, cultured in vitro, sampled after SARS-CoV-2 vaccination. V usage is TRBV19 and J usage is TRBJ2-5, with 8 bases fitting TRBD2. The clonotype was recovered from a human donor who had recovered from COVID-19. CDR3 nucleotides: TGTGCCAGTAGTGGGGTACTAGCGGCGGGGGAGACCCAGTACTTC. Translated, it gives CASSGVLAAGETQYF. The full variable domain, completed using reference TRBV19 and TRBJ2-5, is DGGITQSPKYLFRKEGQNVTLSCEQNLNHDAMYWYRQDPGQGLRLIYYSQIVNDFQKGDIAEGYSVSREKKESFPLTVTSAQKNPTAFYLCASSGVLAAGETQYFGPGTRLLVL.